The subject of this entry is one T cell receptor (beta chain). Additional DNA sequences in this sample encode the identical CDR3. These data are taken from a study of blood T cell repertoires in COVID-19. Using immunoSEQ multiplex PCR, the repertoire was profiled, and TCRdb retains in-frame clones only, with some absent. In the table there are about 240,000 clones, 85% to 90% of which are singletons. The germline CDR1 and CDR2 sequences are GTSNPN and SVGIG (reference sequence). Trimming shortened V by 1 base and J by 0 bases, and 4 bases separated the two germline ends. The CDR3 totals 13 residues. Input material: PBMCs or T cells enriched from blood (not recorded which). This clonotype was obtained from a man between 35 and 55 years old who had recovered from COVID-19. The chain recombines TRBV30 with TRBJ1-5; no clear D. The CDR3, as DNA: TGTGCCTGGAGTGGCGGTAGCAATCAGCCCCAGCATTTT. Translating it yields CAWSGGSNQPQHF.